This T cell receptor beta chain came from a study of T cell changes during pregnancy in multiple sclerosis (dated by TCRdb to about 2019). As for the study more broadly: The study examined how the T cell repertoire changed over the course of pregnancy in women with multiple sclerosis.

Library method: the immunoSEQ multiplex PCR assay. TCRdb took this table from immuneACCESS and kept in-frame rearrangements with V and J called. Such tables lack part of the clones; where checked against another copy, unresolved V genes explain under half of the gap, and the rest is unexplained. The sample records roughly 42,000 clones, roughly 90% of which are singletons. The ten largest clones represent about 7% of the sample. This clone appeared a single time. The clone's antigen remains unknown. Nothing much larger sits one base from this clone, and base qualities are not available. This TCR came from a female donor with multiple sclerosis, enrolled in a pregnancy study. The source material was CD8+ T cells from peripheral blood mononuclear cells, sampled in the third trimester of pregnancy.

CDR3 region: CASSDPRMGSGYQETQYF. In nucleotides, the sequence is TGTGCCAGCAGTGACCCCCGGATGGGTAGCGGCTACCAAGAGACCCAGTACTTC. The chain links TRBV2 with TRBJ2-5, with TRBD2 perhaps the D gene, on 6 matching bases. The CDR3 goes from the cysteine to the phenylalanine over 18 residues. Left in the record is the CDR3 DNA by itself, 54 bases read in frame from the first base. V was cut back by 3 bases and J by 0 bases, leaving a gap of 20 bases between them. From a lookup of the germline V gene, CDR1 and CDR2 are SNHLY and FYNNEI. With the portions outside the CDR3 filled from the reference TRBV2 and TRBJ2-5 genes, the complete variable region becomes EPEVTQTPSHQVTQMGQEVILRCVPISNHLYFYWYRQILGQKVEFLVSFYNNEISEKSEIFDDQFSVERPDGSNFTLKIRSTKLEDSAMYFCASSDPRMGSGYQETQYFGPGTRLLVL.